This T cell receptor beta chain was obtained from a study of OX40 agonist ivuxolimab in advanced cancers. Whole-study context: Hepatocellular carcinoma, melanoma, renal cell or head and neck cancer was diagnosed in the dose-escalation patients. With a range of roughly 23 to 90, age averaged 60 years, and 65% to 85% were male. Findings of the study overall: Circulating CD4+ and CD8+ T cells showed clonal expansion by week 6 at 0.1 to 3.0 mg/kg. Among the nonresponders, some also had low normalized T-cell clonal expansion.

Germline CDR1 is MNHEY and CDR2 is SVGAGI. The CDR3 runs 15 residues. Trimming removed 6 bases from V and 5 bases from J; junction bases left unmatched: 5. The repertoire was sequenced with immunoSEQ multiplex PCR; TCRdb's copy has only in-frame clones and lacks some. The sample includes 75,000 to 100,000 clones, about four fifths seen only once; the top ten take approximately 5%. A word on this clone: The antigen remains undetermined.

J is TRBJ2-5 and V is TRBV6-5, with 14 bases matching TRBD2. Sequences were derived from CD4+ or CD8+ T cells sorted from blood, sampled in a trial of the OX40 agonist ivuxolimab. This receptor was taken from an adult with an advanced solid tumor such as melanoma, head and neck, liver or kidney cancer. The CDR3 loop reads CASRGLAGVRETQYF. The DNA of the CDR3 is TGTGCCAGCAGGGGACTAGCGGGAGTACGGGAGACCCAGTACTTC.